This is a list of T cell receptor beta chains from one sample in a study of Ad26.COV2.S vaccination and SARS-CoV-2 variants. Sequenced by immunoSEQ multiplex PCR; TCRdb stores in-frame clones only, minus some. This repertoire shows around 450,000 clones, 75% to 90% found once; its top ten account for approximately 2.5%. Sample: peripheral blood, taken in a trial of Ad26.COV2.S vaccine versus placebo. These receptors originate from a person aged 18 to 65 who received the Ad26.COV2.S COVID-19 vaccine or a placebo. The CDR3 runs from the conserved cysteine through the conserved F or W. A D gene is named only where the DNA matches it firmly. Part of the rows lack a size; the others show once, few, many or a class for expanded clones.

d_call j_call v_call clone_size cdr3_nt cdr3_aa
TRBD1 TRBJ1-3 TRBV18 once TGTGCCAGCTCACCACCACAGGGGCATTACTCTGGAAACACCATATATTTT CASSPPQGHYSGNTIYF
. TRBJ1-2 TRBV20-1 once TGCAGTGCACCCAATAACTATGGCTACACCTTC CSAPNNYGYTF
TRBD2 TRBJ2-1 TRBV4-1 . TGCGCCAGCAGCCGGGGGGTAGCCGGGCTAGCGGACAATGAGCAGTTCTTC CASSRGVAGLADNEQFF
. TRBJ2-3 TRBV10-3 . TGTGCCATCCAGAAGAAGGGAGCGGAGGGAGATACGCAGTATTTT CAIQKKGAEGDTQYF
TRBD1 TRBJ2-1 TRBV7-3 . TGTGCCAGCAGCTCGGGACAGATAATGAAGCAGTTCTTC CASSSGQIMKQFF
. TRBJ1-2 TRBV2 . TGTGCCAGCAGTGAGAGTACTACCAACTATGGCTACACCTTC CASSESTTNYGYTF
. TRBJ2-3 TRBV27 . TGTGCCAGCAGTTTCCTTCCTCCGCGGGCAGGGACAGATACGCAGTATTTT CASSFLPPRAGTDTQYF
. TRBJ2-1 TRBV21-1 . TGTGCCCCCTGCTCAGGGAATGAGCAGTTCTTC CAPCSGNEQFF
. TRBJ2-2 TRBV5-1 . TGCGCCAGCAGCTTTATCCGGAACACCGGGGAGCTGTTTTTT CASSFIRNTGELFF
. TRBJ1-5 TRBV9 . TGTGCCAGCAGCGTAGGAGGGTACAATCAGCCCCAGCATTTT CASSVGGYNQPQHF
. TRBJ2-2 TRBV7-2 . TGTGCCAGCAGGTGGGGGAACATCGGGGAGCTGTTTTTT CASRWGNIGELFF
. TRBJ2-3 TRBV5-1 . TGCGCCAGCAGCTCGAACGCGGGGGATACGCAGTATTTT CASSSNAGDTQYF
TRBD2 TRBJ2-3 TRBV4-2 . TGTGCCAGCAGCCAGGGACTAGCGGGGGGGCCTATAACAGATACGCAGTATTTT CASSQGLAGGPITDTQYF
. TRBJ2-3 TRBV7-2 . TGTGCCAGCAGCTTAGCGCTTGCGGGGTACACAGATACGCAGTATTTT CASSLALAGYTDTQYF
. TRBJ1-3 TRBV9 . TGTGCCAGCAGCGTCGAAGGTGCTGGAAACACCATATATTTT CASSVEGAGNTIYF
TRBD2 TRBJ2-1 TRBV6-6 . TGTGCCAGCAGTTACCTGGGGCTAGCGGTAGACAATGAGCAGTTCTTC CASSYLGLAVDNEQFF
. TRBJ2-7 TRBV28 . TGTGCCAGCATACCAGGGGGGCGCTACGAGCAGTACTTC CASIPGGRYEQYF
. TRBJ2-7 TRBV5-1 . TGCGCCAGCAGCCGTTGGGGGGGCGACGAGCAGTACTTC CASSRWGGDEQYF
. TRBJ1-1 TRBV7-9 . TGTGCCAGCAGCCCGCCGCGATTAGGGAACACTGAAGCTTTCTTT CASSPPRLGNTEAFF
. TRBJ2-1 TRBV14 . TGTGCCAGCAGCCATACCTTTGGGGGAGGGGGCTACAATGAGCAGTTCTTC CASSHTFGGGGYNEQFF
. TRBJ1-5 TRBV6-4 . TGTGCCAGCAAGTACAGCACCAAGAATCAGCCCCAGCATTTT CASKYSTKNQPQHF
. TRBJ2-1 TRBV6-5 once TGTGCCAGCAACCAGGGGCCCGGAGGGGAGCAGTTCTTC CASNQGPGGEQFF
TRBD1 TRBJ1-5 TRBV4-1 . TGCGCCAGCAGCCACGGAGTCCCAGGGGGCCGCAATAGCAATCAGCCCCAGCATTTT CASSHGVPGGRNSNQPQHF
. TRBJ2-1 TRBV9 . TGTGCCAGCAGCGTAGCTGGACACCCGGCGGGCAATGAGCAGTTCTTC CASSVAGHPAGNEQFF
. TRBJ2-3 TRBV7-6 . TGTGCCAGCAGCTTAGAAAGGAGGGCCACAGATACGCAGTATTTT CASSLERRATDTQYF
. TRBJ1-2 TRBV18 . TGTGCCAGCTCACCACTTGGGCTGGCCTCTAACTATGGCTACACCTTC CASSPLGLASNYGYTF
TRBD1 TRBJ1-2 TRBV19 . TGTGCCAGTAGTCAGTCCGGGACAGGGCGTCATAACTATGGCTACACCTTC CASSQSGTGRHNYGYTF
. TRBJ1-3 TRBV4-3 . TGCGCCAGCAGCCGCAGCGGAGGAATGACTTCCAGCTCTGGAAACACCATATATTTT CASSRSGGMTSSSGNTIYF